This entry lists 9 T cell receptor beta chains sequenced from one sample in a study of regulatory T cells in long-lasting Graves disease. Time point denoted: persistent/refractory GD, antithyroid drugs over 5 years with positive TRAb. The TCR library was made from RNA extracted from PBMCs. Sequencing libraries for TCR beta were prepared with iRepertoire HTBI primers and Arm-PCR of CDR3 regions. Via MiXCR, TCRdb re-called the multiplex PCR reads, giving one row per CDR3 protein. The sample includes hundreds of thousands of distinct CDR3 sequences, 20% to 25% of them seen just once. The material was peripheral blood mononuclear cells (PBMCs), obtained when the disease was refractory, from a patient treated with antithyroid drugs. The receptors come from a female donor with Graves disease.

This clonotype was seen at least ten times. The DNA for the CDR3 is TGTGCCAGCAGTTTAGGGGCGGCCTACGAGCAGTACTTC. As protein: CASSLGAAYEQYF. The chain recombines TRBV12-3 or TRBV12-4 with TRBJ2-7; no clear D gene. The V end lost 1 base, the J end lost 2 bases, and 6 bases lay between the germline ends. CDR3 length: 13 residues.

Details on this clonotype: This sequence is one base from a far larger clone and is likely a read error. This chain uses TRBV7-2 with TRBJ2-5; 10 positions agree with TRBD2. Germline V lookup: CDR1 SGHTA, CDR2 FQGNSA. This CDR3 region has 15 residues. V lost 5 bases, J lost 9 bases, and 12 bases stayed unmatched. CDR3 bases: TGTGCCAGCAGCCCGAGTGGAGCGGGGGGGGAGGCCCAGTACTTC. It yields the protein CASSPSGAGGEAQYF.

The genes are TRBV7-9 and TRBJ1-1; TRBD1 might be the D (5 bases). V lost 0 bases and J 6 bases, leaving 20 bases between the germline ends. The CDR3 consists of 17 residues. Germline CDR1 and CDR2: SEHNR and FQNEAQ (reference sequence). The CDR3 nucleotides are TGTGCCAGCAGCTTAGCCTCCTCAGGCAGGGCGATCGCTGAAGCTTTCTTT. Protein: CASSLASSGRAIAEAFF.

Comment on this clonotype: Compared with germline, one end of the junction differs, possibly owing to a read error. The V gene is TRBV16, the J gene TRBJ2-7; D is perhaps TRBD2 (6 bases). The CDR3 extends over 16 amino acids. Germline CDR1 is KGHSY and CDR2 is FQNENV. CDR3 sequence (DNA): TGTGCCAACAGCCAATCGGGTAGCGGATCCCCCTACGAGCAGTACTTC. This codes for CANSQSGSGSPYEQYF.

Ten or more counts support this clonotype. The CDR3 reads CSALSGSEYF. The DNA for the CDR3 is TGCAGTGCCCTTAGCGGGAGTGAGTACTTC. The V call is TRBV20-1, the J call TRBJ2-5, with 9 bases matching TRBD2. Germline CDR1 reads DFQATT; CDR2 reads SNEGSKA (reference sequence). The V and J ends lost 6 bases and 12 bases, in that order; junction bases with no gene match: 5. The CDR3 contains 10 residues.

This rearrangement joins TRBV6-1 to TRBJ2-7; 8 bases are shared with TRBD2. There are 14 residues in the CDR3. The germline CDR1 and CDR2 sequences are MNHNS and SASEGT. The V segment lost 8 bases and the J segment 6 bases; nucleotides outside the gene matches: 12. CDR3: CASRGSGSIIEQYF. The CDR3 DNA follows: TGTGCCAGCCGGGGGAGCGGGAGTATTATCGAGCAGTACTTC.

This clonotype has a handful of counts. V is TRBV5-1 and J is TRBJ1-4; TRBD1 might be the D (5 bases). CDR1 is SGHRS and CDR2 is YFSETQ in the germline V gene. Trimming left V 0 bases short and J 6 bases short, with 12 bases between. The CDR3 spans 15 residues. The CDR3 bases are TGCGCCAGCAGCTTGGGGGACCGCCTAGATGAAAAACTGTTTTTT. It specifies CASSLGDRLDEKLFF.

This clonotype was picked up a small number of times. The J gene is TRBJ1-5, the V gene TRBV29-1; TRBD1 matches at 10 bases. V gave up 4 bases and J gave up 7 bases; unmatched junction bases: 7. The CDR3 is made up of 14 amino acids. Germline CDR1 SQVTM, CDR2 ANQGSEA. CDR3 loop: CSVAPGTGDQPQHF. Here the CDR3 DNA reads TGCAGCGTTGCTCCCGGGACAGGGGACCAGCCCCAGCATTTT.

The CDR3 DNA sequence: TGCGCCAGCAGCTTCCCTGGTAGCGGGAGGGAGTCGAACACCGGGGAGCTGTTTTTT. Its protein product is CASSFPGSGRESNTGELFF. The rearrangement uses TRBV5-1 and TRBJ2-2, with 11 nucleotides matching TRBD2. Germline-derived CDR1 and CDR2 are SGHRS and YFSETQ. This CDR3 has 19 amino acids. V lost 2 bases and J lost 0; bases outside the gene matches: 9. Filled out from reference TRBV5-1 and TRBJ2-2, the complete variable domain reads KAGVTQTPRYLIKTRGQQVTLSCSPISGHRSVSWYQQTPGQGLQFLFEYFSETQRNKGNFPGRFSGRQFSNSRSEMNVSTLELGDSALYLCASSFPGSGRESNTGELFFGEGSRLTVL.